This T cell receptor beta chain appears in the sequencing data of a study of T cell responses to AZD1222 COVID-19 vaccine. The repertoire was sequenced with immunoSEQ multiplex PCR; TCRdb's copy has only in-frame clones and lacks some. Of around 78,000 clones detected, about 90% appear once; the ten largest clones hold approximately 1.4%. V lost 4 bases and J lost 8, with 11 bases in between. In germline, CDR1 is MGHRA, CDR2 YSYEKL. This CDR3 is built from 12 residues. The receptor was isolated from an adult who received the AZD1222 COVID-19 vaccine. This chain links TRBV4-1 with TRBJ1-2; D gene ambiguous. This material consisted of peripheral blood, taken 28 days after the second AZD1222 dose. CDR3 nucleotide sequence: TGCGCCAGCAGCCCCCCCGTGGGAGGCTACACCTTC. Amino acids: CASSPPVGGYTF.